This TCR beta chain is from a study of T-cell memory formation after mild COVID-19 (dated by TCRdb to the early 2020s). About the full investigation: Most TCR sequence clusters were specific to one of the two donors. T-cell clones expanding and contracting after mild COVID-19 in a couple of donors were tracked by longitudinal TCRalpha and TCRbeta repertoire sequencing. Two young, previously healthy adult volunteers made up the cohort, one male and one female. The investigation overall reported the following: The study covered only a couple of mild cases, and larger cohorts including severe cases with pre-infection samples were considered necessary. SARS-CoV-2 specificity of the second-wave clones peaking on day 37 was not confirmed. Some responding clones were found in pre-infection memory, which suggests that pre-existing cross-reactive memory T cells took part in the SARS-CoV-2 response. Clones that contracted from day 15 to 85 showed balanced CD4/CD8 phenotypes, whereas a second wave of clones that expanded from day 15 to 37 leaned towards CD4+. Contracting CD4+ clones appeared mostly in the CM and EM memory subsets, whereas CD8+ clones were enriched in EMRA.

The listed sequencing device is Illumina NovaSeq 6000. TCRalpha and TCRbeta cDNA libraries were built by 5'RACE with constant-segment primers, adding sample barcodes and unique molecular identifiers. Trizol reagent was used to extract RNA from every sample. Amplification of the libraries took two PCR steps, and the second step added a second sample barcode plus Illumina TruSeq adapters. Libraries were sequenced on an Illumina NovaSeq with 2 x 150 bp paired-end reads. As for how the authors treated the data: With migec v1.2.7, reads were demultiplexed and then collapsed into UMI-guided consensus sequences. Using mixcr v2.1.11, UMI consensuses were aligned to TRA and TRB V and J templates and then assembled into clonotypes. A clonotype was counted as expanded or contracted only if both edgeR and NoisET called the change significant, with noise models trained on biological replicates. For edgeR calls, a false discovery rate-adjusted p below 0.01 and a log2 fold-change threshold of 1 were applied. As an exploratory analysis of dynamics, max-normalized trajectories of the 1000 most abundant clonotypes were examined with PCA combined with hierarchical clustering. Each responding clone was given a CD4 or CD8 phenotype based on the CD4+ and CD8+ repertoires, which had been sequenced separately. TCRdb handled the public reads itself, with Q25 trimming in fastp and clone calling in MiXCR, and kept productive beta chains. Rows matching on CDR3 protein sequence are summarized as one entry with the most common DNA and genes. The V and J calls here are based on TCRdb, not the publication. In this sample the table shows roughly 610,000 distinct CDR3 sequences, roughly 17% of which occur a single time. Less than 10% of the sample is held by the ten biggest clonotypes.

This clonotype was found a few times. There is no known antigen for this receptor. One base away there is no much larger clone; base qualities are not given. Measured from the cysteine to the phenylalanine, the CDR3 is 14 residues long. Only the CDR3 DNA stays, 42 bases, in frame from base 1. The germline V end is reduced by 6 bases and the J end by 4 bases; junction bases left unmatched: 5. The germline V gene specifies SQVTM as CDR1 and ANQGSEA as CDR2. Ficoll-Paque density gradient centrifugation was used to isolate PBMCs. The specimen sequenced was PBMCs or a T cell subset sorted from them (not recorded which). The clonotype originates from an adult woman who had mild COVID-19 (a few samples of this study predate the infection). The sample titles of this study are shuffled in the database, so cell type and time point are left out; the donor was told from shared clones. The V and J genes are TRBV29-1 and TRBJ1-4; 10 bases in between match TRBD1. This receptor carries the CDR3 CSVMGTGDNEKLFF. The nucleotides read TGCAGCGTCATGGGGACAGGGGATAATGAAAAACTGTTTTTT.